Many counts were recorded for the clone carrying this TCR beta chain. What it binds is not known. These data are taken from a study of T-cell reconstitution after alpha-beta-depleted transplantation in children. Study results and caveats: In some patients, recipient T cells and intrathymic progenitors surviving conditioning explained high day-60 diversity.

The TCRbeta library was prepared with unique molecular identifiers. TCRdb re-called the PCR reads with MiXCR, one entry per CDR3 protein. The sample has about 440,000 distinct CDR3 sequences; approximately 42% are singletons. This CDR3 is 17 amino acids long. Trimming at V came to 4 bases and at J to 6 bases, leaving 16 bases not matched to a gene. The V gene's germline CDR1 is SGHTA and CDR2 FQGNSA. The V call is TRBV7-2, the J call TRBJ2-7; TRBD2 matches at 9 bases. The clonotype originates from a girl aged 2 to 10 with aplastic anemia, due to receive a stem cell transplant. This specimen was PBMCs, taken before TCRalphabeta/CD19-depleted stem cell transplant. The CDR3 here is CASSSGGAGGFRGEQYF. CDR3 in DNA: TGTGCCAGCAGCTCCGGGGGTGCGGGAGGGTTCCGGGGCGAGCAGTACTTC.